The TCR beta chain under discussion was sequenced for a study of blood T cells in healthy people across ages (dated by TCRdb to the mid-2010s). Regarding the research as a whole: Template switching captured roughly one uniquely barcoded TCR beta cDNA molecule per two T cells in model experiments. Age-related changes in TCR beta repertoire diversity were measured in the study by deep sequencing normalized with unique cDNA molecular identifiers. The donors were split into four age groups: young (average 16 years), middle-aged (roughly 42), aged (62) and long-lived (approximately 80). To avoid experimental bias, donors of different ages were randomly spread across the sequencing lanes. Using the same blood draw, the study looked at two additional independent replicas of 1 million unique cDNA reads for two donors, one aged 18 to 30 and the other aged 80 or older.

The library was produced with 5' RACE. Sequenced on an Illumina HiSeq 2500. A second PCR of about 7 to 12 cycles was run with a J-beta primer mix and a sample-barcoded 5' primer. Each TCR beta cDNA molecule received a unique molecular identifier from a template-switch 5' adaptor carrying 12 random nucleotides. At least 3 million CDR3-containing paired-end reads were obtained from each sample. The Mint cDNA synthesis kit, primed by a TRBC-specific oligonucleotide, was used to synthesize first-strand cDNA from all RNA. After uracil-DNA glycosylase treatment, a first 18-cycle PCR used universal primers M1SS and BC2_uni_R on all cDNA. The authors' analysis ran thus. For normalization, 1 million high-quality reads were randomly selected from each sample, with every read carrying a distinct molecular identifier. Reads with shared molecular identifiers were discarded instead of being binned into consensus sequences. CDR3 identification, clonotype clustering and error correction used MiTCR with a Q25 quality threshold and the strictest error-elimination algorithm. A nonparametric unseen species model using Euler transformation provided a lower-bound estimate of total TCR beta diversity. TCRdb reprocessed the public reads (quality trimming at Q25 with fastp, clone calling with MiXCR) and kept in-frame beta chains. Entries are consolidated by CDR3 protein sequence, retaining the most common genes and DNA. TCRdb, rather than the study authors, made the V and J calls. The sample yields more than 700,000 distinct CDR3 sequences; about half were counted once. The ten largest account for 15% to 20% of the sample.

Donors were 35 to 40 systemically healthy Caucasian individuals from Russia aged 6 to 90 years. Roughly 10 milliliters of peripheral blood were collected from each donor into EDTA-treated Vacutainer tubes. PBMCs were isolated by Ficoll-Paque density-gradient centrifugation, with at least 6 million obtained per sample. Total RNA was extracted from PBMCs with Trizol reagent, with at least 6 micrograms obtained per sample. For every donor, flow cytometry on a PBMC aliquot measured the percentage of naive CD45RAhigh/CD27high T cells. What the authors observed across the whole study: Because the CMV infection status of the donors was unknown, age-related changes in expanded clonotypes may potentially have been confounded. There was a strong correlation between observed TCR beta diversity and the percentage of naive T cells measured by flow cytometry. As age increased, observed TCR beta diversity per million T cells dropped in a roughly linear way, and a significant reduction was already evident by age 40. Compared with the aged group, more naive CD4+ T cells, fewer expanded clones and increased TCR diversity were shown by the long-lived group, suggesting age selection. Because profiling used bulk unsorted PBMCs, naive and antigen-experienced compartments could not be compared conclusively. Estimates of total diversity based on one million sequenced T cells were regarded as lower bounds and as underestimates.

Measured from the cysteine to the phenylalanine, the CDR3 is 15 residues long. This entry keeps only the CDR3 DNA: 45 bases, framed from base 1. The germline V gene (reference sequence) sets CDR1 to LGHDT and CDR2 to YNNKEL. V and J are trimmed by 3 bases and 7 bases, and the gene matches miss 5 bases of the junction. As concerns this clonotype: Its antigen is unknown. No base qualities exist here, and no much larger clone lies one base off it.

The receptor's source is a man of 80 years or more in good health. The specimen sequenced was blood. The sequence links TRBV3-1 to TRBJ1-5, with 11 bases aligning to TRBD1. In nucleotides, the sequence is TGTGCCAGCAGCCACGGGACAGGGGGAGGCCAGCCCCAGCATTTT. Translated, it reads CASSHGTGGGQPQHF.